This passage covers 26 T cell receptor beta chains from one sample sequenced in a study of cytomegalovirus exposure and HLA in healthy donors. PCR employed 60 Vbeta and 13 Jbeta primers. The repertoire was sequenced with immunoSEQ multiplex PCR; TCRdb's copy has only in-frame clones and lacks some. Seen here are 100,000 to 120,000 clones, over 65% observed once, and the top ten hold around 15%. Specimen: PBMCs. The receptors derive from a man aged 25 to 40 in good health and CMV-seropositive.

The rearrangement joins TRBV7-2 to TRBJ2-3, with 13 nucleotides matching TRBD2. Germline values: CDR1 SGHTA, CDR2 FQGNSA. CDR3 length: 15 residues. With V trimmed by 3 bases and J by 4 bases, 1 base remained unmatched. CDR3 sequence: CASSFGTSGADTQYF. CDR3 bases: TGTGCCAGCAGCTTCGGGACTAGCGGGGCAGATACGCAGTATTTT. Based on the CDR3 plus reference TRBV7-2 and TRBJ2-3, the full variable domain is GAGVSQSPSNKVTEKGKDVELRCDPISGHTALYWYRQSLGQGLEFLIYFQGNSAPDKSGLPSDRFSAERTGGSVSTLTIQRTQQEDSAVYLCASSFGTSGADTQYFGPGTRLTVL.

The chain has TRBV7-2 and TRBJ2-1, with TRBD2 matching over 11 bases. The CDR3 is made up of 15 amino acids. The trim removed 4 bases at V and 4 bases at J, leaving 3 bases unmatched. Germline V gene sequence: CDR1 SGHTA, CDR2 FQGNSA. In DNA form, the CDR3 reads TGTGCCAGCAGCTCCCTAGCGGGGGGATACAATGAGCAGTTCTTC. Amino acids: CASSSLAGGYNEQFF.

This clone has a handful of counts. The CDR3 reads CASSLAPAGGIDEQFF. The CDR3 nucleotides are TGTGCCAGCAGCTTAGCGCCAGCGGGGGGGATTGATGAGCAGTTCTTC. The gene calls are TRBV7-8 and TRBJ2-1; 10 nucleotides match TRBD2. Germline CDR1 SGHVS, CDR2 FQNEAQ. This CDR3 has 16 amino acids. V was clipped by 0 bases and J by 8 bases; unmatched bases: 7.

V gene TRBV29-1 combines with J gene TRBJ2-5, with D tentatively TRBD1 (7 bases). Germline V gene sequence: CDR1 SQVTM, CDR2 ANQGSEA. Trimming took off 6 bases at V and 2 bases at J, with 16 bases between the two ends. This CDR3 spans 14 amino acids. The CDR3 DNA sequence: TGCAGCGTGCGGGGACAGACCGTTCAAGAGACCCAGTACTTC. Amino acids: CSVRGQTVQETQYF.

In this sample, this clone turned up once. The chain is built from TRBV6-1 and TRBJ2-5, with 7 nucleotides matching TRBD1. The V segment lost 5 bases and the J segment 6 bases; nucleotides outside the gene matches: 9. Germline V lookup: CDR1 MNHNS, CDR2 SASEGT. The CDR3 loop spans 14 amino acids. In nucleotides, the CDR3 is TGTGCCAGCAGTAAAGACAGGGCTGGGAAGACCCAGTACTTC. It codes for CASSKDRAGKTQYF.

This chain links TRBV9 with TRBJ2-1; 9 bases are a match to TRBD1. CDR1 is SGDLS, CDR2 YYNGEE, per germline. The CDR3 covers 18 residues. The V segment lost 2 bases and the J segment 3 bases; nucleotides outside the gene matches: 12. CDR3 DNA sequence: TGTGCCAGCAGCGTCCGGGACAGGGATGCGTACGACTACAATGAGCAGTTCTTC. Its protein is CASSVRDRDAYDYNEQFF.

CDR3 residues: CASSLRGAIVDEQFF. CDR3 DNA sequence: TGTGCCAGCAGCTTACGGGGGGCCATTGTGGATGAGCAGTTCTTC. The V gene is TRBV7-2, the J gene TRBJ2-1; a possible D gene is TRBD2 (7 bases). This CDR3 has 15 amino acids. Germline V lookup: CDR1 SGHTA, CDR2 FQGNSA. The ends were cut back, 2 bases at V and 8 bases at J, with 16 bases in the middle.

The chain employs TRBV7-6 and TRBJ2-7; TRBD1 matches at 9 bases. Germline lookup yields CDR1 SGHVS and CDR2 FNYEAQ. The CDR3 is made up of 16 amino acids. The V segment lost 0 bases and the J segment 7 bases; nucleotides outside the gene matches: 10. CDR3 coding DNA: TGTGCCAGCAGCTTAGCGCCTCGGGACAGGGTAGGAGAGCAGTACTTC. It yields the protein CASSLAPRDRVGEQYF.

The chain is built from TRBV7-9 and TRBJ1-2; 8 bases line up with TRBD1. Germline CDR1 is SEHNR and CDR2 is FQNEAQ (reference sequence). The CDR3 has 13 residues. J gave up 8 bases and V 10 bases, and 12 bases lay outside the gene matches. CDR3 sequence (DNA): TGTGCCATCAAACGGACAGGGCTGAACGGCTACACCTTC. Amino acid sequence: CAIKRTGLNGYTF.

This chain joins TRBV19 and TRBJ1-4, with D tentatively TRBD1 (5 bases). The CDR3 consists of 17 residues. Germline assignment: CDR1 LNHDA and CDR2 SQIVND (reference sequence). The V gene lost 4 bases and the J gene lost 0 bases, with 15 bases spanning the gap. The CDR3 DNA reads as TGTGCCAGTAGTACAACAGGCTTATCCGCAACTAATGAAAAACTGTTTTTT. Translating gives CASSTTGLSATNEKLFF.

The V call is TRBV6-1, the J call TRBJ2-5, with 7 bases identical to TRBD1. Germline CDR1 is MNHNS and CDR2 is SASEGT. The trim removed 6 bases at V and 5 bases at J, leaving 6 bases unmatched. This CDR3 contains 13 residues. The CDR3 protein is CASSRDREETQYF. CDR3 nucleotide sequence: TGTGCCAGCAGCCGGGACAGAGAGGAGACCCAGTACTTC.

The chain uses TRBV29-1 and TRBJ2-5; D might be TRBD2 (5 bases). V lost 8 bases to trimming and J lost 7 bases, with 17 bases between them. Germline-derived CDR1 and CDR2 are SQVTM and ANQGSEA. The CDR3 length is 12 residues. Here the CDR3 reads CSPPTMVGTQYF. As DNA, the CDR3 is TGCAGCCCACCGACTATGGTAGGGACCCAGTACTTC.

The chain employs TRBV7-2 and TRBJ2-7; 11 bases fit TRBD2. V was pared by 3 bases and J by 4 bases, with 5 bases of the junction left unmatched. This CDR3 region has 15 residues. Germline V gives CDR1 SGHTA, CDR2 FQGNSA. For the CDR3, the DNA is TGTGCCAGCAGCTTGGCTAGCGGGGGGCTGTACGAGCAGTACTTC. Translated: CASSLASGGLYEQYF.

This clone was seen a handful of times. The chain carries TRBV7-2 and TRBJ2-7, with 10 bases aligning to TRBD2. V was clipped by 3 bases and J by 2 bases; unmatched bases: 1. Germline V gene sequence: CDR1 SGHTA, CDR2 FQGNSA. The CDR3 covers 14 residues. The CDR3 loop reads CASSFSGGPYEQYF. CDR3 in DNA: TGTGCCAGCAGCTTTAGCGGGGGGCCCTACGAGCAGTACTTC.

On this clone itself: The same CDR3 is also encoded by other DNA sequences in this sample. The rearrangement links TRBV19 to TRBJ2-7; D perhaps matches TRBD1 (6 bases). This CDR3 is 13 amino acids long. V gave up 6 bases and J gave up 2 bases, with 11 bases separating them. Germline V gene lookup returns CDR1 LNHDA and CDR2 SQIVND (reference sequence). The CDR3 DNA follows: TGTGCCAGTAGCCTAGGACAGACCTACGAGCAGTACTTC. Its protein product is CASSLGQTYEQYF.

The chain joins TRBV30 to TRBJ1-1; tentative D call: TRBD1 (6 bases). Germline V lookup: CDR1 GTSNPN, CDR2 SVGIG (reference sequence). This CDR3 comprises 11 residues. Trimming cost V 4 bases and J 11 bases, with 14 bases left between them. The CDR3 DNA is TGTGCCTGGACCCCAGGGGTAGGCGCTTTCTTT. Amino acid sequence: CAWTPGVGAFF.

The chain recombines TRBV18 with TRBJ2-1; 7 nucleotides line up with TRBD1. Germline values: CDR1 KGHSH, CDR2 LQKENI. The CDR3 runs 13 residues. The trim removed 3 bases at V and 4 bases at J, leaving 0 bases unmatched. CDR3 coding DNA: TGTGCCAGCTCACCGGGACAGTACAATGAGCAGTTCTTC. Translated: CASSPGQYNEQFF.

V gene TRBV28 combines with J gene TRBJ2-7; tentative D call: TRBD2 (5 bases). This CDR3 has 13 residues. Trimming pared 0 bases from V and 6 bases from J, leaving 9 bases between. The germline V gene encodes CDR1 MDHEN and CDR2 SYDVKM. This CDR3 is CASSLWAGVEQYF. CDR3 DNA sequence: TGTGCCAGCAGTTTATGGGCCGGGGTCGAGCAGTACTTC.

The chain has TRBV15 and TRBJ2-5, with TRBD2 as a possible D gene (5 bases). V lost 0 bases and J 5 bases, leaving 16 bases between the germline ends. Per the germline V gene, CDR1 is LNHNV and CDR2 is YYDKDF (reference sequence). CDR3 size: 16 residues. In DNA, the CDR3 is TGTGCCACCAGCAGAGAGGCCCTCAGAGGCGGGGAGACCCAGTACTTC. Translation gives CATSREALRGGETQYF.

This rearrangement joins TRBV27 to TRBJ2-7; 9 bases are shared with TRBD1. Germline-derived CDR1 and CDR2 are MNHEY and SMNVEV (reference sequence). The CDR3 is 17 residues long. The junction had 14 bases not matched to a gene; V was cut back by 3 bases and J by 5 bases. In nucleotides, the CDR3 is TGTGCCAGCAGTTTGTCCTTTACACAGGGGGCAATTAACGAGCAGTACTTC. Translated: CASSLSFTQGAINEQYF.

The chain uses TRBV29-1 and TRBJ1-1; maybe TRBD1 (6 bases). The germline V gene encodes CDR1 SQVTM and CDR2 ANQGSEA. V lost 0 bases and J 1 base, leaving 15 bases between the germline ends. This CDR3 is 16 amino acids long. The CDR3 coding sequence is TGCAGCGTTGAAGAGGGAGTTGTGACAGGGAACACTGAAGCTTTCTTT. This encodes CSVEEGVVTGNTEAFF.

The chain is built from TRBV6-5 and TRBJ2-5; a weak D match, TRBD2 (5 bases). V shed 6 bases and J shed 2 bases, with 7 bases lying between them. Looked up from germline, CDR1 is MNHEY and CDR2 is SVGAGI. The CDR3 is 12 residues long. DNA for the CDR3: TGTGCCAGCAGAGGGAGTCAAGAGACCCAGTACTTC. Protein: CASRGSQETQYF.

The rearrangement uses TRBV7-9 and TRBJ1-2; no clear D. The ends were cut back, 5 bases at V and 4 bases at J, with 11 bases in the middle. The CDR3 loop spans 13 amino acids. In germline, CDR1 is SEHNR, CDR2 FQNEAQ (reference sequence). The chain's CDR3 is CASSPRMGYGYTF. In nucleotides, the CDR3 is TGTGCCAGCAGCCCCAGGATGGGCTATGGCTACACCTTC.

J is TRBJ2-5 and V is TRBV10-3; maybe TRBD1 (6 bases). TRBJ2-7 explains the end of the DNA better; the J call may be wrong. The germline CDR1 and CDR2 sequences are ENHRY and SYGVKD. The CDR3 contains 14 residues. CDR3: CAARGSERGSEQYF. The CDR3 DNA is TGTGCCGCCCGGGGTTCCGAGAGGGGGAGCGAGCAGTACTTC.

This clone was seen a single time. V is TRBV19 and J is TRBJ1-1; TRBD1 agrees at 9 bases. This CDR3 spans 15 amino acids. Germline CDR1 LNHDA, CDR2 SQIVND (reference sequence). V shed 2 bases and J 5 bases; nucleotides not matched to a gene: 6. DNA of the CDR3: TGTGCCAGTAGTATAAGGGACAGGGCCGGAACTGAAGCTTTCTTT. Translated: CASSIRDRAGTEAFF.

This clone has a single count. The rearrangement joins TRBV9 to TRBJ2-6, with D unclear. V shed 3 bases and J shed 4 bases, with 8 bases lying between them. The germline V gene encodes CDR1 SGDLS and CDR2 YYNGEE. The CDR3 runs 14 residues. CDR3: CASSGPSGANVLTF. The CDR3 DNA is TGTGCCAGCAGCGGGCCCTCCGGGGCCAACGTCCTGACTTTC.